This passage covers 18 T cell receptor beta chains from one sample sequenced in a study of cytotoxic CD8 clonotypes in ibrutinib-treated CLL. The repertoire was sequenced with immunoSEQ multiplex PCR; TCRdb's copy has only in-frame clones and lacks some. The sample has a few hundred thousand clones; under 75% are singletons. The sequencing here drew on PBMCs, taken after 24 months of ibrutinib treatment. Source of these receptors: a human donor with chronic lymphocytic leukemia.

The chain carries TRBV9 and TRBJ2-1, with D unresolved. Germline CDR1 and CDR2: SGDLS and YYNGEE. The CDR3 covers 12 residues. Trimming pared 3 bases from V and 12 bases from J, leaving 13 bases between. CDR3 region: CASSDADAWQFF. Written as DNA, the CDR3 is TGTGCCAGCAGCGACGCGGATGCCTGGCAGTTCTTC. Filled out from reference TRBV9 and TRBJ2-1, the complete variable domain reads DSGVTQTPKHLITATGQRVTLRCSPRSGDLSVYWYQQSLDQGLQFLIQYYNGEERAKGNILERFSAQQFPDLHSELNLSSLELGDSALYFCASSDADAWQFFGPGTRLTVL.

The CDR3 region is CASSPGESDTQYF. The CDR3 coding sequence is TGTGCCAGCTCACCAGGCGAGTCGGATACGCAGTATTTT. This chain links TRBV18 with TRBJ2-3; the D is unclear. The V gene lost 2 bases and the J gene lost 6 bases, with 9 bases spanning the gap. This CDR3 is 13 amino acids long. From germline, CDR1 is KGHSH and CDR2 LQKENI.

The gene calls are TRBV11-2 and TRBJ2-3, with D unresolved. V was pared by 3 bases and J by 6 bases, with 10 bases between. Germline loops: CDR1 SGHAT, CDR2 FQNNGV. The CDR3 runs 13 residues. CDR3 in amino acids: CASSLISADTQYF. DNA for the CDR3: TGTGCCAGCAGCTTGATCTCTGCGGATACGCAGTATTTT.

The gene calls are TRBV6-5 and TRBJ2-7; 7 nucleotides match TRBD1. V was pared by 2 bases and J by 7 bases, with 8 bases of the junction left unmatched. The CDR3 sequence is 14 residues long. Germline V lookup: CDR1 MNHEY, CDR2 SVGAGI. The CDR3 DNA reads as TGTGCCAGCAGTTACGGGCAGGGGGTCGGTGAGCAGTACTTC. Translation: CASSYGQGVGEQYF.

The chain carries TRBV30 and TRBJ1-1; D uncertain. The CDR3 extends over 13 amino acids. Germline V gives CDR1 GTSNPN, CDR2 SVGIG (reference sequence). Trimming took off 3 bases at V and 1 base at J, with 9 bases between the two ends. The CDR3 coding sequence is TGTGCCTGGAGGCCCGGTAGGAACACTGAAGCTTTCTTT. As protein: CAWRPGRNTEAFF.

The rearrangement links TRBV6-5 to TRBJ2-3, with 9 bases fitting TRBD2. Per germline, CDR1 MNHEY and CDR2 SVGAGI. This CDR3 comprises 16 residues. Unmatched junction bases numbered 3, after V lost 0 bases and J lost 2 bases. CDR3 residues: CASSYSAGGFTDTQYF. The CDR3 DNA reads TGTGCCAGCAGTTACTCAGCGGGAGGTTTCACAGATACGCAGTATTTT.

The genes are TRBV30 and TRBJ2-7; 9 nucleotides line up with TRBD2. Losses at the gene ends were 2 bases for V and 4 bases for J; bases not matched to a gene: 18. CDR1 is GTSNPN, CDR2 SVGIG, per germline (reference sequence). The CDR3 runs 18 residues. CDR3 bases: TGTGCCTGGAGTAGACGATTCGAGGGTAGCGGGAGTAGGTACGAGCAGTACTTC. It translates to CAWSRRFEGSGSRYEQYF.

This clone was seen a few times. The V and J genes are TRBV2 and TRBJ2-1; no firm D call. V was pared by 8 bases and J by 6 bases, with 11 bases between. Germline V gene sequence: CDR1 SNHLY, CDR2 FYNNEI. This CDR3 is built from 12 residues. In DNA, the CDR3 is TGTGCCAGCGGCAAAATGGGCAATGAGCAGTTCTTC. This sequence encodes CASGKMGNEQFF.

The sample holds a few counts of this clone. The rearrangement links TRBV6-5 to TRBJ2-2; 10 positions agree with TRBD1. Germline-derived CDR1 and CDR2 are MNHEY and SVGAGI. The CDR3 is made up of 14 amino acids. The V and J ends lost 5 bases and 6 bases, in that order; junction bases with no gene match: 3. DNA of the CDR3: TGTGCCAGCAGTCAAGACAGGGGGCCCGGGGAGCTGTTTTTT. This codes for CASSQDRGPGELFF.

J is TRBJ2-1 and V is TRBV19; 7 bases match TRBD2. From germline, CDR1 is LNHDA and CDR2 SQIVND (reference sequence). The CDR3 runs to 15 residues. V was clipped by 5 bases and J by 9 bases; unmatched bases: 13. The CDR3 region has the DNA TGTGCCAGTAGTTCTAAACCGGGACTACCAACTGAGCAGTTCTTC. This codes for CASSSKPGLPTEQFF.

The V and J genes are TRBV7-9 and TRBJ1-3; 9 bases agree with TRBD1. The CDR3 is 15 residues long. CDR1 and CDR2 from the germline V gene are SEHNR and FQNEAQ (reference sequence). V shed 5 bases and J 4 bases; nucleotides not matched to a gene: 6. The CDR3 DNA follows: TGTGCCAGCAGCCTACAGGGGGCTGGAGGAAACACCATATATTTT. Translation: CASSLQGAGGNTIYF.

This clone has just one count. V is TRBV4-2 and J is TRBJ2-3; 13 bases fit TRBD2. The CDR3 sequence is 18 residues long. The V gene end was trimmed by 2 bases and the J gene end by 0 bases; junction bases not matched to a gene: 5. CDR1 LGHNA and CDR2 YNFKEQ come from the germline V gene. CDR3 sequence: CASSQPGLAGTSTDTQYF. The DNA for the CDR3 is TGTGCCAGCAGCCAACCGGGACTAGCGGGGACTAGCACAGATACGCAGTATTTT.

The chain carries TRBV7-2 and TRBJ1-2; D is undetermined. CDR1 and CDR2 (germline): SGHTA, FQGNSA. There are 17 residues in the CDR3. V dropped 2 bases and J dropped 3 bases, with 19 bases sitting between them. The CDR3 spells CASSLRRLSTAYYGYTF. The CDR3 nucleotides are TGTGCCAGCAGCTTACGGAGACTGTCTACAGCCTACTATGGCTACACCTTC.

In this sample, this clone turned up once. The rearrangement links TRBV6-5 to TRBJ1-5; unclear D gene. The ends were cut back, 1 base at V and 5 bases at J, with 6 bases in the middle. The CDR3 consists of 13 residues. Germline CDR1 MNHEY, CDR2 SVGAGI. The CDR3 spells CASSYLEHQPQHF. The CDR3 coding sequence is TGTGCCAGCAGTTACTTAGAACATCAGCCCCAGCATTTT.

The chain recombines TRBV15 with TRBJ2-7, with TRBD1 identical over 7 bases. V gave up 6 bases and J gave up 2 bases; unmatched junction bases: 4. This CDR3 is 13 amino acids long. Germline CDR1 LNHNV, CDR2 YYDKDF (reference sequence). The CDR3 nucleotides read TGTGCCACCAGACTGACAGGGACCTACGAGCAGTACTTC. Protein: CATRLTGTYEQYF.

The rearrangement joins TRBV9 to TRBJ1-1; D may be TRBD1 (6 bases). The CDR3 sequence is 13 residues long. V was trimmed by 0 bases and J by 8 bases, leaving 11 bases between them. From germline, CDR1 is SGDLS and CDR2 YYNGEE. This CDR3 is CASSVVGGAEAFF. The DNA of the CDR3 is TGTGCCAGCAGCGTAGTCGGGGGGGCGGAAGCTTTCTTT.

This rearrangement joins TRBV6-4 to TRBJ1-2, with 8 bases matching TRBD1. This CDR3 has 16 residues. Trimming cost V 0 bases and J 0 bases; bases outside gene matches: 3. Germline loops: CDR1 MRHNA, CDR2 SNTAGT. CDR3 sequence reads: CASSDSRQGSNYGYTF. The CDR3 coding sequence is TGTGCCAGCAGTGACTCGCGACAGGGGTCTAACTATGGCTACACCTTC.

This clone appeared a few times. The chain recombines TRBV19 with TRBJ2-3, with TRBD1 matching 7 bases. Germline V gene lookup returns CDR1 LNHDA and CDR2 SQIVND (reference sequence). V dropped 6 bases and J dropped 0; count of bases not matched to a gene: 3. The CDR3 consists of 14 residues. CDR3 region: CASRDRRSTDTQYF. In DNA, the CDR3 is TGTGCCAGTAGGGACAGGAGGAGCACAGATACGCAGTATTTT.